Each of the 21 T cell receptor beta chains below was sequenced from the same sample in a study of cytomegalovirus exposure and HLA in healthy donors. Assay used: immunoSEQ multiplex PCR; TCRdb lists only in-frame clones, some missing. Of 150,000 to 200,000 clones listed, 85% are singletons. Sequencing was done on a sample of PBMCs. The receptors derive from a man aged 18 to 30 in good health and CMV-seropositive.

A single count supports this clone. This chain connects TRBV4-1 to TRBJ1-1; 8 bases match TRBD1. Germline V lookup: CDR1 MGHRA, CDR2 YSYEKL. With V trimmed by 4 bases and J by 0 bases, 4 bases remained unmatched. The CDR3 consists of 15 residues. DNA of the CDR3: TGCGCCAGCAGCCCGCAGGGGGCAGTGAACACTGAAGCTTTCTTT. This gives the protein CASSPQGAVNTEAFF.

The V call is TRBV2, the J call TRBJ1-1, with TRBD1 matching over 9 bases. Trimming took 1 base from V and 5 from J; bases not matched to a gene: 8. The CDR3 totals 16 residues. Germline CDR1 reads SNHLY; CDR2 reads FYNNEI. DNA of the CDR3: TGTGCCAGCAGTGAAGGGGGACAGGGAAGGGGTACTGAAGCTTTCTTT. Protein: CASSEGGQGRGTEAFF.

CDR3 nucleotide sequence: TGTGCCAGCAGGGGGGGATCGGATACGCAGTATTTT. It codes for CASRGGSDTQYF. This sequence joins TRBV27 and TRBJ2-3, with D perhaps matching TRBD2 (6 bases). The V gene's germline CDR1 is MNHEY and CDR2 SMNVEV (reference sequence). Trimming shortened V by 6 bases and J by 6 bases, and 10 bases separated the two germline ends. The length of the CDR3 is 12 residues.

The chain links TRBV2 to TRBJ1-1, with D hard to call. Trimming shortened V by 8 bases and J by 1 base, and 8 bases separated the two germline ends. CDR3 size: 12 residues. Per the germline V gene, CDR1 is SNHLY and CDR2 is FYNNEI. The chain's CDR3 is CASFRGNTEAFF. In nucleotides, the CDR3 is TGTGCCAGCTTCCGGGGGAACACTGAAGCTTTCTTT.

This clone appeared once. The chain uses TRBV29-1 and TRBJ2-3, with 8 positions matching TRBD1. Per the germline V gene, CDR1 is SQVTM and CDR2 is ANQGSEA. The CDR3 runs to 13 residues. Losses at the gene ends were 6 bases for V and 0 bases for J; bases not matched to a gene: 2. The CDR3 reads CSVGTGSTDTQYF. The DNA for the CDR3 is TGCAGCGTGGGGACAGGCAGCACAGATACGCAGTATTTT.

V usage is TRBV5-6 and J usage is TRBJ2-7; D remains unclear. This CDR3 spans 13 amino acids. The ends were cut back, 4 bases at V and 6 bases at J, with 14 bases in the middle. From germline, CDR1 is SGHDT and CDR2 YYEEEE. CDR3 region: CASSPNLLGEQYF. CDR3 nucleotide sequence: TGTGCCAGCAGCCCTAACCTCCTTGGCGAGCAGTACTTC. Full variable domain (rest looked up from reference TRBV5-6 and TRBJ2-7): DAGVTQSPTHLIKTRGQQVTLRCSPKSGHDTVSWYQQALGQGPQFIFQYYEEEERQRGNFPDRFSGHQFPNYSSELNVNALLLGDSALYLCASSPNLLGEQYFGPGTRLTVT.

This chain uses TRBV7-2 with TRBJ2-5, with 12 bases lining up with TRBD2. Germline CDR1 reads SGHTA; CDR2 reads FQGNSA. After removal of 0 bases from V and 4 bases from J, the junction contained 6 bases not matched to a gene. This CDR3 is 17 amino acids long. CDR3 amino acids: CASSLASPSGGGETQYF. The DNA of the CDR3 is TGTGCCAGCAGCTTAGCGTCGCCTAGCGGGGGGGGAGAGACCCAGTACTTC.

The V and J genes are TRBV27 and TRBJ2-1, with a tentative D call TRBD2 (6 bases). Germline V gives CDR1 MNHEY, CDR2 SMNVEV (reference sequence). The V end was cut by 6 bases, the J end by 6 bases, with 9 bases between. The length of the CDR3 is 12 residues. CDR3 amino acids: CASRGLGNEQFF. The CDR3 DNA reads TGTGCCAGCAGGGGACTTGGCAATGAGCAGTTCTTC.

The rearrangement joins TRBV9 to TRBJ2-5, with D maybe TRBD1 (6 bases). This CDR3 is 17 amino acids long. V gave up 0 bases and J gave up 2 bases, with 17 bases separating them. Germline V gene lookup returns CDR1 SGDLS and CDR2 YYNGEE. In DNA form, the CDR3 reads TGTGCCAGCAGCGTAGGGGGCGCCGGGACATCTCAAGAGACCCAGTACTTC. Amino acid sequence: CASSVGGAGTSQETQYF.

This clone occurred a few times. The gene calls are TRBV16 and TRBJ2-5; D perhaps matches TRBD1 (5 bases). The CDR3 is 15 residues long. In germline, CDR1 is KGHSY, CDR2 FQNENV. V was pared by 2 bases and J by 2 bases, with 12 bases between. The CDR3 loop reads CASSQRARQQETQYF. CDR3 nucleotide sequence: TGTGCCAGCAGCCAAAGAGCGCGACAGCAAGAGACCCAGTACTTC. Full variable domain (rest looked up from reference TRBV16 and TRBJ2-5): GEEVAQTPKHLVRGEGQKAKLYCAPIKGHSYVFWYQQVLKNEFKFLISFQNENVFDETGMPKERFSAKCLPNSPCSLEIQATKLEDSAVYFCASSQRARQQETQYFGPGTRLLVL.

The chain employs TRBV2 and TRBJ1-1; D gene uncertain. The ends were cut back, 1 base at V and 1 base at J, with 7 bases in the middle. Germline-derived CDR1 and CDR2 are SNHLY and FYNNEI. CDR3 length equals 14 residues. The DNA for the CDR3 is TGTGCCAGCAGTGAAGGAGTCCAGAACACTGAAGCTTTCTTT. Translating gives CASSEGVQNTEAFF.

V gene TRBV27 combines with J gene TRBJ1-1, with a tentative D call TRBD1 (6 bases). V dropped 6 bases and J dropped 6 bases, with 14 bases sitting between them. Germline CDR1 and CDR2: MNHEY and SMNVEV (reference sequence). CDR3 length: 13 amino acids. The CDR3 nucleotides read TGTGCCAGCAGCCTGCTGGGGGGGCCTGAAGCTTTCTTT. Translation: CASSLLGGPEAFF.

This chain's CDR3 is CASSPSGMQGLDEQYF. In nucleotides, the CDR3 is TGTGCCAGCTCACCGAGTGGAATGCAGGGACTAGACGAGCAGTACTTC. The rearrangement links TRBV18 to TRBJ2-7, with 8 bases aligning to TRBD2. V lost 3 bases, J lost 5 bases, and 12 bases stayed unmatched. The CDR3 consists of 16 residues. Germline CDR1 is KGHSH and CDR2 is LQKENI.

The chain links TRBV29-1 to TRBJ2-7, with TRBD1 as a possible D gene (6 bases). The ends were cut back, 1 base at V and 6 bases at J, with 13 bases in the middle. The CDR3 is 13 amino acids. Germline assignment: CDR1 SQVTM and CDR2 ANQGSEA. In nucleotides, the CDR3 is TGCAGCGTTGAAGTTCAGGGGAGAAGCGAGCAGTACTTC. Translating it yields CSVEVQGRSEQYF.

Here the CDR3 DNA reads TGTGCCAGCAGCTTAGCTGGGAGCGGACTCGAAAAACTGTTTTTT. It codes for CASSLAGSGLEKLFF. V gene TRBV7-8 combines with J gene TRBJ1-4; no definite D call. Germline V CDR1 and CDR2: SGHVS, FQNEAQ. Trimming left V 0 bases short and J 8 bases short, with 13 bases between. The CDR3 length is 15 residues.

The rearrangement joins TRBV7-8 to TRBJ2-1, with D possibly matching TRBD2 (6 bases). The V end was cut by 5 bases, the J end by 6 bases, with 17 bases between. The CDR3 is 15 residues long. CDR1 is SGHVS, CDR2 FQNEAQ, per germline. CDR3 amino acids: CASSQGTSPSNEQFF. CDR3 coding DNA: TGTGCCAGCAGCCAGGGTACTAGCCCTAGCAATGAGCAGTTCTTC.

The chain links TRBV7-9 to TRBJ2-2, with 10 bases aligning to TRBD1. The ends lost 6 bases at V and 5 bases at J; junction bases unmatched: 6. Germline V gene sequence: CDR1 SEHNR, CDR2 FQNEAQ (reference sequence). The CDR3 loop spans 15 amino acids. The CDR3 bases are TGTGCCAGCAGGCCGGGACAGGGGTTTACCGGGGAGCTGTTTTTT. This sequence encodes CASRPGQGFTGELFF.

The chain couples TRBV2 to TRBJ1-4, with 11 bases that match TRBD1. V shed 6 bases and J 8 bases; nucleotides not matched to a gene: 5. CDR3 length: 14 amino acids. The germline V gene has CDR1 SNHLY and CDR2 FYNNEI. The CDR3 coding sequence is TGTGCCAGCAGGCCGGGACAGGGGGACGAAAAACTGTTTTTT. It is translated as CASRPGQGDEKLFF. Full variable domain (outside the CDR3, taken from reference TRBV2 and TRBJ1-4): EPEVTQTPSHQVTQMGQEVILRCVPISNHLYFYWYRQILGQKVEFLVSFYNNEISEKSEIFDDQFSVERPDGSNFTLKIRSTKLEDSAMYFCASRPGQGDEKLFFGSGTQLSVL.

The gene calls are TRBV19 and TRBJ1-2, with 8 positions matching TRBD1. The V and J ends lost 5 bases and 8 bases, in that order; junction bases with no gene match: 7. Germline values: CDR1 LNHDA, CDR2 SQIVND (reference sequence). This CDR3 spans 13 amino acids. The CDR3 sequence is CASSQGAVRGYTF. In DNA, the CDR3 is TGTGCCAGTAGTCAGGGGGCTGTGAGGGGCTACACCTTC.

This clone was observed once. The chain is built from TRBV27 and TRBJ2-7, with 7 positions matching TRBD2. The CDR3 length is 14 residues. Trimming at V came to 5 bases and at J to 0 bases, leaving 4 bases not matched to a gene. Germline-derived CDR1 and CDR2 are MNHEY and SMNVEV (reference sequence). The CDR3 sequence is CASSAGLFSYEQYF. DNA for the CDR3: TGTGCCAGCAGTGCGGGACTATTCTCCTACGAGCAGTACTTC.

The V and J genes are TRBV6-5 and TRBJ1-4; unclear D gene. The V and J ends lost 8 bases and 0 bases respectively, with 13 bases between them. The CDR3 is 15 amino acids. Per the germline V gene, CDR1 is MNHEY and CDR2 is SVGAGI. This chain's CDR3 is CASRPTASTNEKLFF. The CDR3 DNA reads TGTGCCAGCCGGCCAACAGCTTCAACTAATGAAAAACTGTTTTTT.